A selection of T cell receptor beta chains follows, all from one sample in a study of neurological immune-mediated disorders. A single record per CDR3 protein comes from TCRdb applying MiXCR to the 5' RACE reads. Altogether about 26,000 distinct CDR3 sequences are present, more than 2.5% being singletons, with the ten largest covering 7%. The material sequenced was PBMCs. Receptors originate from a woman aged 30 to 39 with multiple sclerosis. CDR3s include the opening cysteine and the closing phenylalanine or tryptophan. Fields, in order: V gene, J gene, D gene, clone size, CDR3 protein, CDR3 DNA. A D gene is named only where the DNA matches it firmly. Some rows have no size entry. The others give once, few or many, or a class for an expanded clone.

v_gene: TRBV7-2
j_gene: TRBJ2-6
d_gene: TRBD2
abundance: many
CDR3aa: CASSLSASGGAVAGANVLTF
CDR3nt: TGTGCCAGCAGCTTATCGGCTAGCGGGGGGGCCGTGGCTGGGGCCAACGTCCTGACTTTC

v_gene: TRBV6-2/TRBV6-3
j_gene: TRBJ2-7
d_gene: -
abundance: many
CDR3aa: CASTTYTYEQYF
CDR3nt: TGTGCCAGCACCACTTACACCTACGAGCAGTACTTC

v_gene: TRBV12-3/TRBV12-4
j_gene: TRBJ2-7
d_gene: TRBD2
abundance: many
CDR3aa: CASSFRLAGYEQYF
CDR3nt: TGTGCCAGCAGTTTCCGACTAGCGGGCTACGAGCAGTACTTC

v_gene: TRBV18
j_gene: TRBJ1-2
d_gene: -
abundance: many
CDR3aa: CASSPPQAGWDGYTF
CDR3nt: TGTGCCAGCTCACCACCGCAGGCAGGCTGGGATGGCTACACCTTC

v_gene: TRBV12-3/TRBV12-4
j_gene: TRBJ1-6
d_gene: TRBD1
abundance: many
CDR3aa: CASSLDRLNNSPLHF
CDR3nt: TGTGCCAGCAGTTTGGACAGGCTAAATAATTCACCCCTCCACTTT

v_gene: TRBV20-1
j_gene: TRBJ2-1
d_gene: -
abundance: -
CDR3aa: CSARMVEQFF
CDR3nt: TGCAGTGCTAGGATGGTAGAGCAGTTCTTC

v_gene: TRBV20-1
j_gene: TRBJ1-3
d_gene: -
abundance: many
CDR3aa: CSARPQGNREVAQAWDTIYF
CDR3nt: TGCAGTGCTCGCCCCCAAGGGAATAGGGAGGTGGCCCAGGCCTGGGACACCATATATTTT

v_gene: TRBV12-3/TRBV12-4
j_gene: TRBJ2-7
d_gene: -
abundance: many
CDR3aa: CASSSMGVQYF
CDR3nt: TGTGCCAGCAGCTCGATGGGGGTGCAGTACTTC

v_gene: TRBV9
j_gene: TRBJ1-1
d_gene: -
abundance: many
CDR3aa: CASSVARGGTEAFF
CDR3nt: TGTGCCAGCAGCGTAGCTAGGGGGGGGACTGAAGCTTTCTTT

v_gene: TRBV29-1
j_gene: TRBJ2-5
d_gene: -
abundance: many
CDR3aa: CSSTDGGPSETQYF
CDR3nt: TGCAGCTCTACAGATGGGGGCCCATCGGAGACCCAGTACTTC

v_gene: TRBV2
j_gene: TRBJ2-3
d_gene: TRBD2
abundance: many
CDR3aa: CASSDGGADTQYF
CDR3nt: TGTGCCAGCAGTGATGGGGGGGCAGATACGCAGTATTTT

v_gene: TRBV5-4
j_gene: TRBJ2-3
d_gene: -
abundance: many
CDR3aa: CASSLEGGLSTDTQYF
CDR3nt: TGTGCCAGCAGCTTGGAAGGGGGGCTGAGCACAGATACGCAGTATTTT

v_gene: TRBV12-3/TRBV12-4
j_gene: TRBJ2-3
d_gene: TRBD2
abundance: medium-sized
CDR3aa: CASSRYSGTSGRTDTQYF
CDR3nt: TGTGCCAGCAGCCGTTACTCCGGGACTAGCGGGAGGACAGATACGCAGTATTTT

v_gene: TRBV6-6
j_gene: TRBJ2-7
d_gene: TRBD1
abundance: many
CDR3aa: CASSTGTGQYEQYF
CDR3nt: TGTGCCAGCAGTACCGGGACAGGGCAATACGAGCAGTACTTC

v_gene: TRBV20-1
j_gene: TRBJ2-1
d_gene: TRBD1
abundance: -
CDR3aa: CSARGRDRPYNEQFF
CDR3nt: TGCAGTGCTAGAGGTCGGGACAGGCCGTACAATGAGCAGTTCTTC

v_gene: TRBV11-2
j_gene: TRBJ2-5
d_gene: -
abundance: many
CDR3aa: CASSLVRSDQYF
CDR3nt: TGTGCCAGCAGCTTAGTCCGTAGCGACCAGTACTTC

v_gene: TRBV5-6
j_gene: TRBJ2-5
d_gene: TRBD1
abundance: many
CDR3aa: CASSRTGAIQETQYF
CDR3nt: TGTGCCAGCAGCAGGACAGGGGCTATCCAAGAGACCCAGTACTTC

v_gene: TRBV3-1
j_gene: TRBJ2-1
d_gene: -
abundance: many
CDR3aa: CASSQVRTSTRNDNEQFF
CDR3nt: TGTGCCAGCAGCCAAGTAAGGACATCTACCCGTAATGACAATGAGCAGTTCTTC

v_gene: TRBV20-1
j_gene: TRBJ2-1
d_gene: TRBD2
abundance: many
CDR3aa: CSARRLAGIGNEQFF
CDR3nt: TGCAGTGCTAGACGACTAGCGGGAATCGGCAATGAGCAGTTCTTC

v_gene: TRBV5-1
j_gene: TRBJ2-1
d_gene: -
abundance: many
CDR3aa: CASSLIPSREQFF
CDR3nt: TGCGCCAGCAGCTTGATCCCCTCGAGGGAGCAGTTCTTC

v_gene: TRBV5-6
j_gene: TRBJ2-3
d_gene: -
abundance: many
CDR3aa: CASSLDWAGAKDTQYF
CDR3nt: TGTGCCAGCAGCTTGGATTGGGCAGGGGCGAAAGATACGCAGTATTTT

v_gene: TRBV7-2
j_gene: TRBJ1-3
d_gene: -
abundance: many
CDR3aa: CASSLADHSGNTIYF
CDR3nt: TGTGCCAGCAGCTTAGCCGATCATTCTGGAAACACCATATATTTT

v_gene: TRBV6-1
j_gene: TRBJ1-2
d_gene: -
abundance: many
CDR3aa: CASRPGGLDGYTF
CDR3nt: TGTGCCAGCAGACCGGGGGGACTGGATGGCTACACCTTC

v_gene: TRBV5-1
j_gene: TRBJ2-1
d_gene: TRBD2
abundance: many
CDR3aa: CASHPPTAGGQNEQFF
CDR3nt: TGCGCCAGCCATCCTCCTACAGCGGGAGGGCAAAATGAGCAGTTCTTC

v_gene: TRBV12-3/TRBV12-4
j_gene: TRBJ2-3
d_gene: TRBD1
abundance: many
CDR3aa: CASSLGATGGDTQYF
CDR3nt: TGTGCCAGCAGTTTAGGGGCGACAGGGGGAGATACGCAGTATTTT

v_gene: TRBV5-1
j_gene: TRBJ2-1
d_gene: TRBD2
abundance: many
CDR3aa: CASSLVAGGNEQFF
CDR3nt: TGCGCCAGCAGCTTGGTAGCGGGGGGAAATGAGCAGTTCTTC

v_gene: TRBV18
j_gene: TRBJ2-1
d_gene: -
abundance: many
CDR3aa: CASSPRVGLDEQFF
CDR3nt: TGTGCCAGCTCACCACGGGTAGGGCTGGATGAGCAGTTCTTC

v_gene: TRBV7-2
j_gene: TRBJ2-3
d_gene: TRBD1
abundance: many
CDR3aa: CASSDRVRSDTQYF
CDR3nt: TGTGCCAGCAGTGACAGGGTTCGGTCAGATACGCAGTATTTT

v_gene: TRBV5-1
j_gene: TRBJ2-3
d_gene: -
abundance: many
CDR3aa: CASSLGTADTQYF
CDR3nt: TGCGCCAGCAGCTTGGGGACAGCGGATACGCAGTATTTT

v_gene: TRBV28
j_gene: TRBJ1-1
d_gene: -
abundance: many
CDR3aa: CASINQRRAFF
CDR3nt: TGTGCCAGCATTAACCAACGAAGGGCTTTCTTT

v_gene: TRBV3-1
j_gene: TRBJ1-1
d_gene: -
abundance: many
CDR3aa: CASSQGAGILNTEAFF
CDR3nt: TGTGCCAGCAGCCAAGGTGCAGGGATACTGAACACTGAAGCTTTCTTT

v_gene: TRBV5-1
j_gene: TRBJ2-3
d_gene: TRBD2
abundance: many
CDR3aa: CASSLLAGSGDTQYF
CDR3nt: TGCGCCAGCAGCTTGTTAGCGGGGTCGGGAGATACGCAGTATTTT

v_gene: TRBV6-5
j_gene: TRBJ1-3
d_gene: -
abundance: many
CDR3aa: CASSPPGAGNTIYF
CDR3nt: TGTGCCAGCAGTCCCCCAGGGGCTGGAAACACCATATATTTT

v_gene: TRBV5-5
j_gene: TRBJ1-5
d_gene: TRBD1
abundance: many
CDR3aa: CASSRGQDRGRQPQHF
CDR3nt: TGTGCCAGCAGCCGAGGACAGGACAGGGGTCGGCAGCCCCAGCATTTT

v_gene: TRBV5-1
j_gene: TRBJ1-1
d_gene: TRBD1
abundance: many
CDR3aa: CASSLVGDREAFF
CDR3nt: TGCGCCAGCAGCTTGGTAGGGGACAGAGAAGCTTTCTTT

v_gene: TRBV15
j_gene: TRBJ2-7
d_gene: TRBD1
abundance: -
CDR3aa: CATSSRDRVYEQYF
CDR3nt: TGTGCCACCAGCAGCCGGGACAGGGTTTACGAGCAGTACTTC

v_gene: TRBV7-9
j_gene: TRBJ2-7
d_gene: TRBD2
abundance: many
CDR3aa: CASSLGLRGGSDEQYF
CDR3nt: TGTGCCAGCAGCTTAGGTTTGCGGGGGGGTTCCGACGAGCAGTACTTC

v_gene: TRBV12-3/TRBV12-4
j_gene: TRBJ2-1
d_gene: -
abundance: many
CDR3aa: CASKQMNSYNEQFF
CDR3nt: TGTGCCAGCAAACAGATGAACTCCTACAATGAGCAGTTCTTC

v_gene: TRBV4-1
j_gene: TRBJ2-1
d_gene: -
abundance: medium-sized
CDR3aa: CASSQHGANEQFF
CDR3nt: TGCGCCAGCAGCCAACACGGGGCAAATGAGCAGTTCTTC

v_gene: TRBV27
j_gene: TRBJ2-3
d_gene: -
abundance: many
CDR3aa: CASSSQTVDTQYF
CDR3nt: TGTGCCAGCAGTAGCCAAACGGTCGATACGCAGTATTTT

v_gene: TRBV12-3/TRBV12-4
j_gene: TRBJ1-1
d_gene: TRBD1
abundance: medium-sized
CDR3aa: CASSEGQGGTEAFF
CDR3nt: TGTGCCAGCAGCGAAGGACAGGGCGGCACTGAAGCTTTCTTT

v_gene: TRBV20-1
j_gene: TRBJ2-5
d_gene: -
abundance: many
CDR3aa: CSTLRRAETQYF
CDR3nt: TGCAGTACTCTCCGCAGGGCGGAGACCCAGTACTTC

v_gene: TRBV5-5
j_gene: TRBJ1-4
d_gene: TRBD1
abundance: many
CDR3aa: CASSLMRGRPEKLFF
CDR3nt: TGTGCCAGCAGCTTGATGAGGGGGCGCCCTGAAAAACTGTTTTTT

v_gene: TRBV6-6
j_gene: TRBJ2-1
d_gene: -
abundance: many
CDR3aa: CASRDNEQFF
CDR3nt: TGTGCCAGCAGGGACAATGAGCAGTTCTTC

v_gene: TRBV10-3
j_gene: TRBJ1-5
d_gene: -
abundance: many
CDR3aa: CAIRAGDSNQPQNF
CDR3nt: TGTGCCATCAGAGCCGGGGATAGCAATCAGCCCCAGAATTTT

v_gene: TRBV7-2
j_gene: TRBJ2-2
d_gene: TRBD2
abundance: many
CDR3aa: CASRSTSGGGGELFF
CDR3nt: TGTGCCAGCAGATCCACTAGCGGGGGAGGGGGGGAGCTGTTTTTT

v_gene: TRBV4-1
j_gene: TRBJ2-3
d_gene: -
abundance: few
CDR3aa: CASSHPSGIRTDTQYF
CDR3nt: TGCGCCAGCAGCCACCCCTCGGGGATCCGCACAGATACGCAGTATTTT

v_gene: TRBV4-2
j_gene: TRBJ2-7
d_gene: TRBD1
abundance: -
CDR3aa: CASSQGGQGAFYEQYF
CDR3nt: TGTGCCAGCAGCCAAGGGGGACAGGGGGCATTCTACGAGCAGTACTTC

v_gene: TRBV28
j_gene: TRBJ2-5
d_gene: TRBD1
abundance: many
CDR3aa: CASRATGVETQYF
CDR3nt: TGTGCCAGCAGGGCGACAGGGGTGGAGACCCAGTACTTC

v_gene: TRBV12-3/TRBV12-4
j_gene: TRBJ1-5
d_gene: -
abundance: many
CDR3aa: CASSLIGQPQHF
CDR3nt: TGTGCCAGCAGTTTAATAGGTCAGCCCCAGCATTTT